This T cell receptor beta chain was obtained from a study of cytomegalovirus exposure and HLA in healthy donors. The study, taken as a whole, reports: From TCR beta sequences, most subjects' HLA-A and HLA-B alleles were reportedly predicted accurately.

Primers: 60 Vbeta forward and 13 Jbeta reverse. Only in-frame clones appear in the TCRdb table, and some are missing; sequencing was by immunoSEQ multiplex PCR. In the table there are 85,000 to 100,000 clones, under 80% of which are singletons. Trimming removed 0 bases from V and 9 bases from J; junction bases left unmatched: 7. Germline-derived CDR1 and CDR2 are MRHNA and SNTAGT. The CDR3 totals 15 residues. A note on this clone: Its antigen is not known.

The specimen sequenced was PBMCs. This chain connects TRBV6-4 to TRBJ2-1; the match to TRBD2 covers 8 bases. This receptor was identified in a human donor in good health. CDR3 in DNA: TGTGCCAGCAGTGACTCCCAGCGGGGGAATAGTGAGCAGTTCTTC. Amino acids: CASSDSQRGNSEQFF.